The present T cell receptor (beta chain) was sequenced within a study of technical replicates of blood from a few donors (dated by TCRdb to 2017 to 2019). V is pruned by 11 bases and J by 1 base, leaving 6 bases of the junction without a gene match. CDR1 MNHEY and CDR2 SVGAGI are derived from the germline V gene. The CDR3 measures 14 amino acids from cysteine to phenylalanine. CDR3 DNA is the only sequence kept; it has 42 bases, read in frame from the first base. Libraries were prepared through the immunoSEQ multiplex PCR assay. TCRdb retrieved this table from immuneACCESS and kept in-frame rearrangements only. Not all clones are present; in checked studies, unresolved V genes account for under half, and no reason is known for the remainder. The sample has tens of thousands of clones on record, 96% of them singletons. Roughly 0.34% of the sample lies in the top ten. On this clone: This receptor's antigen is unknown. It has no much larger one-base neighbor in the sample; base qualities were not kept.

The TCR was taken from a human donor in good health. Sequenced material: T cells isolated from PBMCs. This chain joins TRBV6-5 to TRBJ2-1; a stretch of 9 junction bases matches TRBD2. Here the CDR3 is given as CAVHSGGSYNEQFF. DNA sequence: TGTGCCGTACATAGCGGGGGTTCCTACAATGAGCAGTTCTTC.